This TCR beta chain was retrieved from a study of T-cell memory formation after mild COVID-19. MiXCR, applied by TCRdb to the 5' RACE reads, yields one record per CDR3 protein. The repertoire holds roughly 110,000 distinct CDR3 sequences, with about an eighth as singletons. Germline V gene data show CDR1 as DFQATT and CDR2 as SNEGSKA (reference sequence). CDR3 length: 11 residues. Between the trimmed V and J ends, which lost 6 bases and 2 bases, there was a span of 5 bases. The material sequenced was PBMCs or a T cell subset sorted from them (not recorded which). The clonotype originates from an adult woman who had mild COVID-19 (a few samples of this study predate the infection). Cell type and time point are not known. The gene calls are TRBV20-1 and TRBJ1-3, with D unclear. The DNA of the CDR3 is TGCAGTGCGGGAGCTGGAAACACCATATATTTT. This translates into CSAGAGNTIYF.